This record concerns one TCR beta chain sequence. Antigen specificity is unknown. Generated by immunoSEQ multiplex PCR, the TCRdb table keeps only in-frame clones and is missing some. The sample includes roughly 2.1 million clones, approximately 94% seen only once; the top ten take around 1.7%. These data are taken from a study of shared clonotypes between healthy human individuals. Study-level information: Used for every donor were three CD4 naive, three CD4 memory, two CD8 naive and one CD8 memory plate.

Cells designated naive CD8 were CD45RO-negative and were positively selected for CCR7, with terminally differentiated effector memory CD45RA+ cells excluded. The study's findings and limits: Among donors, sharing of clonotypes was expected to be affected by sequencing depth. Compared with memory subsets, naive subsets generally had larger estimated richness.

Germline CDR1 reads MGHRA; CDR2 reads YSYEKL. V shed 5 bases and J shed 3 bases, with 7 bases lying between them. The CDR3 sequence is 12 residues long. Sequences were obtained from naive CD8+ T cells from PBMCs. The TCR comes from a man between 18 and 35 years old in good health. Some clones in this sample may be carry-over from other donors' samples. The rearrangement links TRBV4-1 to TRBJ1-1, with D hard to call. The CDR3 DNA follows: TGCGCCAGCAGCGGCCCTTACACTGAAGCTTTCTTT. Its protein is CASSGPYTEAFF.